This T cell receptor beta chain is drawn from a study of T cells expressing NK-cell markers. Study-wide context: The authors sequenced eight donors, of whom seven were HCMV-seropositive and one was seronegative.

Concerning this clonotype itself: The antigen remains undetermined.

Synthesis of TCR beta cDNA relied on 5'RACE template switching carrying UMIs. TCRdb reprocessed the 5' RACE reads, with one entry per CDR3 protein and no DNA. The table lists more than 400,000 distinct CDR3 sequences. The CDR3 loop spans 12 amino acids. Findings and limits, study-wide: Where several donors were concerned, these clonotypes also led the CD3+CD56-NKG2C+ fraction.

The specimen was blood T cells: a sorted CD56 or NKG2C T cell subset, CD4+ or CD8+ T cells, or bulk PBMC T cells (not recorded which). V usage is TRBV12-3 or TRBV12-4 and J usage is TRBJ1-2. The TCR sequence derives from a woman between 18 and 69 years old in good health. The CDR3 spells CASSLEYYGYTF.